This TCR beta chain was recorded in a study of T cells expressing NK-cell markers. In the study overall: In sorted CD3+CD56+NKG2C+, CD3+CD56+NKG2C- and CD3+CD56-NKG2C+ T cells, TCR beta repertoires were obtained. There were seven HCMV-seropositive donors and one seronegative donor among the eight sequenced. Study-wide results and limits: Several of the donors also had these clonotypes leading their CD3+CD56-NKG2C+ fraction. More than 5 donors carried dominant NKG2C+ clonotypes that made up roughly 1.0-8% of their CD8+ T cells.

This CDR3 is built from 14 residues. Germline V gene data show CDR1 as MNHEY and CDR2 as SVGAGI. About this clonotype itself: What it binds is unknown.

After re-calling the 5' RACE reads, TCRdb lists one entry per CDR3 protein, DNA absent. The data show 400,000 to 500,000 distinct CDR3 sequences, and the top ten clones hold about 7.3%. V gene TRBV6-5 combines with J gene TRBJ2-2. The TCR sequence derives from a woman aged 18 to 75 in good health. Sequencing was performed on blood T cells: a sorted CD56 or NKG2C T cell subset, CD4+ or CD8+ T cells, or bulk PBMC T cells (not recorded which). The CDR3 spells CASSYPGDTGELFF.